This TCR beta chain was identified during a study of cytomegalovirus exposure and HLA in healthy donors. Study-wide context: As released early, the data held around 80 million unique TCRs from HLA-typed donors. Study-wide points: According to an earlier analysis, most TCR beta V segments yielded productive rearrangements about 90% or about 30% of the time.

V was pared by 2 bases and J by 7 bases, with 5 bases between. CDR3 length: 11 amino acids. CDR1 SGHNT and CDR2 YENEEA come from the germline V gene. A remark on this clone: Its antigen remains unknown.

PCR employed 60 Vbeta and 13 Jbeta primers. Data came from immunoSEQ multiplex PCR; TCRdb stores just in-frame clones and leaves some out. Of approximately 110,000 clones listed, around 82% were seen once; the top ten hold roughly 5.9%. Sequenced material: PBMCs. The chain employs TRBV11-3 and TRBJ1-1, with unresolved D. The TCR sequence derives from a woman in her thirties in good health and CMV-seropositive. CDR3 sequence (DNA): TGTGCCAGCAGCTTATTCCTTGAAGCTTTCTTT. Its translation is CASSLFLEAFF.